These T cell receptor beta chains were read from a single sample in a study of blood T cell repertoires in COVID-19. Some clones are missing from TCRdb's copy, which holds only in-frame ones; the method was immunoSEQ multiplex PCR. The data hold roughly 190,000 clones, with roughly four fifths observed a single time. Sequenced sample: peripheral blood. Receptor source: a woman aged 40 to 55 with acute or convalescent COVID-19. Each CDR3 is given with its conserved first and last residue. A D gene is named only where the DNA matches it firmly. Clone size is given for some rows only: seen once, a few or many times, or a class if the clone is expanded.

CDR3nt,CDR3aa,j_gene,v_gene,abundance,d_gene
TGTGCCAGCAGCCCAGGCGTTACAGGGGGCAATCAGCCCCAGCATTTT,CASSPGVTGGNQPQHF,TRBJ1-5,TRBV21-1,NA,NA
TGTGCCAGCAGTGAACGGGTTGGGGCCTATGGCTACACCTTC,CASSERVGAYGYTF,TRBJ1-2,TRBV2,NA,NA
TGCGCCAGCAGCTTGGGGCTAGCGGGAGTGATCGAGCAGTACTTC,CASSLGLAGVIEQYF,TRBJ2-7,TRBV5-1,many,TRBD2
TGTGCCAGCAGTACAAGGCTCCGGCAGGGCACTGAAGCTTTCTTT,CASSTRLRQGTEAFF,TRBJ1-1,TRBV28,NA,NA
TGTGCTAGCAGCCGTACTGGACAACGCACAGATACGCAGTATTTT,CASSRTGQRTDTQYF,TRBJ2-3,TRBV7-7,NA,NA
TGTGCCAGCAGCCTTTCCGGAGATACGCAGTATTTT,CASSLSGDTQYF,TRBJ2-3,TRBV7-9,NA,NA
TGTGCCAGCAGCCAAGAAAGGTGGGGCCTCCCCGAGCAGTACTTC,CASSQERWGLPEQYF,TRBJ2-7,TRBV3-1/TRBV3-2,NA,NA
TGTGCCAGCAGCCGAAGACGTGAGGATGAGCAGTTCTTC,CASSRRREDEQFF,TRBJ2-1,TRBV12-3/TRBV12-4,few,NA
TGTGCCAGCAGCCCGCTAGCTACCCGCGGGGGGCAGTTCTTC,CASSPLATRGGQFF,TRBJ2-1,TRBV7-8,NA,TRBD2
TGTGCCAGCAGCTTAGATGCGAGCTTGCAGTTCTTC,CASSLDASLQFF,TRBJ2-1,TRBV13,NA,NA
TGCGCCAGCAGCCAGGGACAGGGGATTGCCAATGAGCAGTTCTTC,CASSQGQGIANEQFF,TRBJ2-1,TRBV4-1,NA,TRBD1
TGTGCCAGCAGCTTTGACAGTAACACCGGGGAGCTGTTTTTT,CASSFDSNTGELFF,TRBJ2-2,TRBV5-5,NA,NA
TGTGCCAGCAGCCTGCCGCGGGACGGAGGCTACACCTTC,CASSLPRDGGYTF,TRBJ1-2,TRBV28,NA,NA
TGCGCCAGCGGACAGGACACGGGGGACCAGCCCCAGCATTTT,CASGQDTGDQPQHF,TRBJ1-5,TRBV23-1,once,TRBD1
TGTGCCAGCAGCGTAGCTATTAGCCAAGAGACCCAGTACTTC,CASSVAISQETQYF,TRBJ2-5,TRBV9,NA,NA
TGCGCCAGCAGCTTACAGGGACACCACGAGCAGTACTTC,CASSLQGHHEQYF,TRBJ2-7,TRBV5-1,NA,NA
TGTGCCAGCAGCTTACACAGGGGGCCGAGCCAGCCCCAGCATTTT,CASSLHRGPSQPQHF,TRBJ1-5,TRBV7-8,NA,TRBD1
TGTGCCAGCAGTAAATCAGGGGCGGGGGGCAATCAGCCCCAGCATTTT,CASSKSGAGGNQPQHF,TRBJ1-5,TRBV27,NA,NA
TGCGCCAGCAGCTTAAACAGGGGCGAAGCTTTCTTT,CASSLNRGEAFF,TRBJ1-1,TRBV5-1,NA,TRBD1
TGTGCCAGCAGAGCCGGACAGGGGGCAATGGCTGAAGCTTTCTTT,CASRAGQGAMAEAFF,TRBJ1-1,TRBV2,NA,TRBD1
TGCGCCAGCAGTGGACTAGCGGGGGGGCTTGAGACCCAGTACTTC,CASSGLAGGLETQYF,TRBJ2-5,TRBV10-2,NA,TRBD2
TGTGCCAGCAGCTTAAATTCGGGTGTTGGCTACACCTTC,CASSLNSGVGYTF,TRBJ1-2,TRBV7-8,NA,NA
TGCGCCAGCAGCCGTCCGGGGGCAACTAATGAAAAACTGTTTTTT,CASSRPGATNEKLFF,TRBJ1-4,TRBV4-1,NA,NA
TGCGCCAGCAGCTTGGGGTACAGGGACAATGAGCAGTTCTTC,CASSLGYRDNEQFF,TRBJ2-1,TRBV5-1,NA,NA
TGTGCCAGCAGTCCCCGCCAGGGGATAGCCTCTACCTACGAGCAGTACTTC,CASSPRQGIASTYEQYF,TRBJ2-7,TRBV6-6,NA,NA
TGTGCCAGCAGCGAAATCCGGGACAGGGGTTTAGGGGAGCAGTACTTC,CASSEIRDRGLGEQYF,TRBJ2-7,TRBV14,NA,TRBD1
TGCGCCAGCAGCTTTGGCTTTTCTAGGTCGCAAGCCGAGTATTATAATTCACCCCTCCACTTT,CASSFGFSRSQAEYYNSPLHF,TRBJ1-6,TRBV5-1,NA,NA
TGCGCCAGCAGCTGGGACAGGGGACATACGCAGTATTTT,CASSWDRGHTQYF,TRBJ2-3,TRBV5-1,NA,TRBD1
TGTGCCAGCAGCATCGTGGGTGGACTCTTTAATGAGCAGTTCTTC,CASSIVGGLFNEQFF,TRBJ2-1,TRBV7-2,NA,NA
TGCGCCAGCAGCCAAGGTACCTACCGGGGAAACTATGGCTACACCTTC,CASSQGTYRGNYGYTF,TRBJ1-2,TRBV4-1,NA,NA
TGTGCCAGCAGAGAAAACAGGGACCCCTACGAGCAGTACTTC,CASRENRDPYEQYF,TRBJ2-7,TRBV28,NA,NA
TGTGCCAGCAAATTACCCGCTGGGACAGGAGGCGAGCAGTACTTC,CASKLPAGTGGEQYF,TRBJ2-7,TRBV7-2,NA,TRBD1
TGTGCCATCTCGGCGGGGGGAACAGATACGCAGTATTTT,CAISAGGTDTQYF,TRBJ2-3,TRBV10-3,NA,TRBD2